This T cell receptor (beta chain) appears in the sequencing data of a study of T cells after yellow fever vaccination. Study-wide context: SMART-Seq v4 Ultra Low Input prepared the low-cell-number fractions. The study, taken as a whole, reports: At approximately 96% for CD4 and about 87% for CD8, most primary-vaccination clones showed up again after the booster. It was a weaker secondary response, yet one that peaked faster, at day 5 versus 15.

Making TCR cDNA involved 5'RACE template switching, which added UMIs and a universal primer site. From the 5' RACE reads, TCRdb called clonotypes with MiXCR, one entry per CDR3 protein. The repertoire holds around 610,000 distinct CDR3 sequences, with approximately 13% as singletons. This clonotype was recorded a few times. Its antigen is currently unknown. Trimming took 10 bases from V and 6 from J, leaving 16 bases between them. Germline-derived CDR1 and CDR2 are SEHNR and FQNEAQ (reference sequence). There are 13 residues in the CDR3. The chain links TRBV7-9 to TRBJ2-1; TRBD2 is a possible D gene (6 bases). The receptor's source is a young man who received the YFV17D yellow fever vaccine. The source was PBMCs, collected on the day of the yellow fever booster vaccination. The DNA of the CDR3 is TGTGCCATCGAGACGCGGGGTCCCAATGAGCAGTTCTTC. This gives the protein CAIETRGPNEQFF.